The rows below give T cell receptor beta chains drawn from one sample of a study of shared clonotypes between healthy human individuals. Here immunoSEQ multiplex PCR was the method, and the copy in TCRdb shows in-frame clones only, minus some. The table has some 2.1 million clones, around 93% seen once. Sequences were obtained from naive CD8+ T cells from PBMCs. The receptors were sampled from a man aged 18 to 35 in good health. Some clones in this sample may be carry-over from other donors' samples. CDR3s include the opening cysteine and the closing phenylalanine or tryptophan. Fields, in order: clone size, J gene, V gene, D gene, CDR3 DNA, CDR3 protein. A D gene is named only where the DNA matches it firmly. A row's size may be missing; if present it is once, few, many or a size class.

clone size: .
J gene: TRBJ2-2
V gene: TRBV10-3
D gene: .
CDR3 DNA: TGTGCCAGCAGCCCCGGGACGGCGAACACCGGGGAGCTGTTTTTT
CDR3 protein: CASSPGTANTGELFF

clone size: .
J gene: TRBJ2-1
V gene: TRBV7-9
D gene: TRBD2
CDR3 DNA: TGTGCCAGCAGCCCCCGACTAGCGGGAGGAGATGAGCAGTTCTTC
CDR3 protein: CASSPRLAGGDEQFF

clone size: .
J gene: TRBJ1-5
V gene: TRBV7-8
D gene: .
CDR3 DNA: TGTGCCAGCAGCCCAGGACAGTATAATCAGCCCCAGCATTTT
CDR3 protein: CASSPGQYNQPQHF

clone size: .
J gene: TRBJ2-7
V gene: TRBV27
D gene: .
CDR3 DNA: TGTGCCAGCAGTTTAGGCACAACACACGAGCAGTACTTC
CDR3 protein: CASSLGTTHEQYF

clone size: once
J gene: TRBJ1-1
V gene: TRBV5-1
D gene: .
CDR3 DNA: TGCGCCAGCGGCCCGGGGCAGGGCTACACTGAAGCTTTCTTT
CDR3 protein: CASGPGQGYTEAFF

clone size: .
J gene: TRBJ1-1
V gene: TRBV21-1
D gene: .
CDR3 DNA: TGTGCCGCCCGTTTTGAGGAGGGAAAGAACACTGAAGCTTTCTTT
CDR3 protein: CAARFEEGKNTEAFF

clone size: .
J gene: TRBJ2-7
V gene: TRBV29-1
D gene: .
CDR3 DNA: TGCAGCGTTGAAGATCGCGCGGGACGCTCCTACGAGCAGTACTTC
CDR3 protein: CSVEDRAGRSYEQYF

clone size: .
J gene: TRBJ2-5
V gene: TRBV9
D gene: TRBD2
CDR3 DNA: TGTGCCAGCAGAGGTGGGACTAGCGCAGAAATGGGAGAGACCCAGTACTTC
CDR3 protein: CASRGGTSAEMGETQYF

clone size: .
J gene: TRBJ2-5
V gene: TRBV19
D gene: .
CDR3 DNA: TGTGCCAGTAGTATATGGGGAAAAGAGACCCAGTACTTC
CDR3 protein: CASSIWGKETQYF

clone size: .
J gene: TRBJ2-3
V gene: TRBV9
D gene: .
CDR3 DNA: TGTGCCAGCAGCGTAGGGTCAGCCACCGGTGAGACGCAGTATTTT
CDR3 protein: CASSVGSATGETQYF

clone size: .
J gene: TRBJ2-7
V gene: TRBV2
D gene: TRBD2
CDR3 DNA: TGTGCCAGCAGGGAACGTAGCGGGAGTCTTAGCTACGAGCAGTACTTC
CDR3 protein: CASRERSGSLSYEQYF

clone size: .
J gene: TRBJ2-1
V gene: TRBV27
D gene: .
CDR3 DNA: TGTGCCAGCAGTATGGGAAGCACTGGTTACGGTGAGCAGTTCTTC
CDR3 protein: CASSMGSTGYGEQFF

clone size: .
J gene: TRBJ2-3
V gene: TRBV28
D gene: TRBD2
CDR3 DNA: TGTGCCAGCAGTTATGTGACTAGCGGGCTCACAGATACGCAGTATTTT
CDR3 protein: CASSYVTSGLTDTQYF

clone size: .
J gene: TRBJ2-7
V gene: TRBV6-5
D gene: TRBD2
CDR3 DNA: TGTGCCTCCCGAGAGGGACTAGCGGGAAGGTACGAGCAGTACTTC
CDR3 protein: CASREGLAGRYEQYF

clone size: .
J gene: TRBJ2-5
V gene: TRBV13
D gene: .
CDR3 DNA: TGTGCCAGCAGCTTAGGCCGGAGACCGGAGGAGACCCAGTACTTC
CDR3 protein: CASSLGRRPEETQYF

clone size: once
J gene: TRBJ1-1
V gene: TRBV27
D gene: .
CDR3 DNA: TGTGCCAGCAGTTTTCAGGGTGTTGCTGAAGCTTTCTTT
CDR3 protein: CASSFQGVAEAFF

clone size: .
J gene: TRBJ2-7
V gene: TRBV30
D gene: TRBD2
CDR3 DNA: TGTGCCGGGGGACTAGCGGCCTACGAGCAGTACTTC
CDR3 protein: CAGGLAAYEQYF

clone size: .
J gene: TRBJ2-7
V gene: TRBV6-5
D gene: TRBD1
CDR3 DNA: TGTGCCAGCAGTTGGGGACAGGTGAGCAACGAGCAGTACTTC
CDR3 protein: CASSWGQVSNEQYF

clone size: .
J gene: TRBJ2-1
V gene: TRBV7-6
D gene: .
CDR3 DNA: TGTGCCAGCAGCCCGGTTCACCCCTACAATGAGCAGTTCTTC
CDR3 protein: CASSPVHPYNEQFF

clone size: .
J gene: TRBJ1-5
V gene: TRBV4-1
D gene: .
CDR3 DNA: TGCGCCAGCAGCCAAGGGAGTCGGTGGCCGGGTAGCAATCAGCCCCAGCATTTT
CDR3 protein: CASSQGSRWPGSNQPQHF

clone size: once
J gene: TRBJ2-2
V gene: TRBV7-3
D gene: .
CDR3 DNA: TGTGCCAGCAGCTTAAAAGCCCCCGCACCAGGGGACTCGGTCGCCGGGGAGCTGTTTTTT
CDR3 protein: CASSLKAPAPGDSVAGELFF

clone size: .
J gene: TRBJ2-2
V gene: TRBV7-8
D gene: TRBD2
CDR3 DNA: TGTGCCAGCAGACTAGCGGGAGCCGGGGAGCTGTTTTTT
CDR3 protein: CASRLAGAGELFF

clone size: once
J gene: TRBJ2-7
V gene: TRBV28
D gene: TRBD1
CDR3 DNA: TGTGCCAGCAGTTTTCCTTCGGGACAGGCTTACTACGAGCAGTACTTC
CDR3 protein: CASSFPSGQAYYEQYF

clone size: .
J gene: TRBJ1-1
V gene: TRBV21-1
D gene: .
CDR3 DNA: TGTGCCAGCAGCAAAAGGGAGATGAACACTGAAGCTTTCTTT
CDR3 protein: CASSKREMNTEAFF

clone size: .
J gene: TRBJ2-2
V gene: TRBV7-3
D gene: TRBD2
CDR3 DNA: TGTGCCAGCAGCTCCGGACTAGCGGGAGACGGCGGGGAGCTGTTTTTT
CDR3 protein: CASSSGLAGDGGELFF

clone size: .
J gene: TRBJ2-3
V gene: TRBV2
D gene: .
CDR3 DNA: TGTGCCAGCAGTGAAGAGAGAGGCAGGGGAGACACAGATACGCAGTATTTT
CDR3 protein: CASSEERGRGDTDTQYF

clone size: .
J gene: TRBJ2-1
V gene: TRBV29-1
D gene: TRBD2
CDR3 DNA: TGCAGCGTTTCCGGACTAGCGGGAGTGTTCTACAATGAGCAGTTCTTC
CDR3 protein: CSVSGLAGVFYNEQFF

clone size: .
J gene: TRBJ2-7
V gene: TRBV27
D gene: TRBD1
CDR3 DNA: TGTGCCAGCAGTTTATCGCCCCGACAGGGCCTCTACGAGCAGTACTTC
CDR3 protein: CASSLSPRQGLYEQYF

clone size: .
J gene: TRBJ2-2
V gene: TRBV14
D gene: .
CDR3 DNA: TGTGCCAGCAGCCAAGATGGGCGGGGCAACACCGGGGAGCTGTTTTTT
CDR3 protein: CASSQDGRGNTGELFF